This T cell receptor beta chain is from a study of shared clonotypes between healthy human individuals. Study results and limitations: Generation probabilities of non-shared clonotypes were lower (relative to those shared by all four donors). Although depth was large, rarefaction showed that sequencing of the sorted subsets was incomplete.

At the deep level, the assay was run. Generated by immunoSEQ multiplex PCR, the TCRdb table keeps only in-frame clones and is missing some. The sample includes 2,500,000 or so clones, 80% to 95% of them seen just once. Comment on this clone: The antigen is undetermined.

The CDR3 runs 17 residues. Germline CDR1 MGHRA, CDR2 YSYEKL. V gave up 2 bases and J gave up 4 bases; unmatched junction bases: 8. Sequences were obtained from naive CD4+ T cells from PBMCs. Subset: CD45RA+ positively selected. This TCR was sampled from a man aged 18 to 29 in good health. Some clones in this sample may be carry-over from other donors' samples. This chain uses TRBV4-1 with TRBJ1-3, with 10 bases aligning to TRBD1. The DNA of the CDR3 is TGCGCCAGCAGCCAATTGACAGGGGGCGACCGAGGAAACACCATATATTTT. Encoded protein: CASSQLTGGDRGNTIYF.